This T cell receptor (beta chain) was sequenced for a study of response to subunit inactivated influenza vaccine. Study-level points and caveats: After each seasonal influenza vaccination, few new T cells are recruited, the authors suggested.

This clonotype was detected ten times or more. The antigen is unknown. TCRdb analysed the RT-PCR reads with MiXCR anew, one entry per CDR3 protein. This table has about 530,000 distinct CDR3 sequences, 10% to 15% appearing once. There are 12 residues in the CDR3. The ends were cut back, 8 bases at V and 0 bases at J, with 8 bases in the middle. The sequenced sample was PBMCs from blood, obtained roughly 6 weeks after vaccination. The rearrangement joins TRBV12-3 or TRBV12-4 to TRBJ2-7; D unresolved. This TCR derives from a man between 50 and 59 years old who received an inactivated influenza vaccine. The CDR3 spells CASASRSYEQYF. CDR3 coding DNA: TGTGCCAGCGCGTCCCGCTCCTACGAGCAGTACTTC.